This TCR beta chain was identified in a study of Ad26.COV2.S vaccination and SARS-CoV-2 variants. Notes on the study in general: Higher spike-specific TCR breadth was found in vaccine recipients than in placebo recipients. TCR breadth and depth estimates may have understated total T cell responses. After vaccination, substantial breadth of spike-specific CD8+ and CD4+ responses was reported.

The sample holds one count of this clone. Its antigen is currently unknown. The same CDR3 also results from other DNA sequences found in this sample. Germline V gene sequence: CDR1 SGDLS, CDR2 YYNGEE. This CDR3 comprises 11 residues. Trimming removed 2 bases from V and 7 bases from J, with 4 bases in between. Treatment given: roughly 20 received Ad26.COV2.S at low or high dose, single or two shots; roughly five received placebo; per-sample allocation not given. Day 63 after the first vaccine or placebo injection was the time point for sampling. An Ad26 vector that expressed Wuhan-strain SARS-CoV-2 spike constituted the vaccine. Generated by immunoSEQ multiplex PCR, the TCRdb table keeps only in-frame clones and is missing some. The table has about 350,000 clones, 75% to 90% seen once.

V usage is TRBV9 and J usage is TRBJ2-1, with D hard to call. The clonotype comes from a person aged 18-60 years who received the Ad26.COV2.S COVID-19 vaccine or a placebo. Here the sequenced sample was peripheral blood, taken in a trial of Ad26.COV2.S vaccine versus placebo. CDR3 sequence reads: CASSVENEQFF. In nucleotides, the CDR3 is TGTGCCAGCAGCGTGGAAAATGAGCAGTTCTTC.